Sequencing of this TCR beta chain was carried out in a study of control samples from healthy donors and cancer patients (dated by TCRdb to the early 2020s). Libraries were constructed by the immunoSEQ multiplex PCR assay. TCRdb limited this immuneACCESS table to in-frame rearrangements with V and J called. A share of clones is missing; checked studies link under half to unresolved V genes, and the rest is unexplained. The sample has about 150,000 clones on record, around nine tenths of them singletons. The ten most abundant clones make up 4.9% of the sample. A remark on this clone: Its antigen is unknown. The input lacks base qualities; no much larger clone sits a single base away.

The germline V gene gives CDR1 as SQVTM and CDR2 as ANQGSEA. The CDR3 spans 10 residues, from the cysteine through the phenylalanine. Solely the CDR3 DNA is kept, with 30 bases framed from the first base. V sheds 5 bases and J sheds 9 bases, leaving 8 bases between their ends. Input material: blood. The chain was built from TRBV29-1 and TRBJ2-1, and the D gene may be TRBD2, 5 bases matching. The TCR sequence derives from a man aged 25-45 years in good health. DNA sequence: TGCAGCGTTCGAGGAGGTGAGCAGTTCTTC. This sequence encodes CSVRGGEQFF.